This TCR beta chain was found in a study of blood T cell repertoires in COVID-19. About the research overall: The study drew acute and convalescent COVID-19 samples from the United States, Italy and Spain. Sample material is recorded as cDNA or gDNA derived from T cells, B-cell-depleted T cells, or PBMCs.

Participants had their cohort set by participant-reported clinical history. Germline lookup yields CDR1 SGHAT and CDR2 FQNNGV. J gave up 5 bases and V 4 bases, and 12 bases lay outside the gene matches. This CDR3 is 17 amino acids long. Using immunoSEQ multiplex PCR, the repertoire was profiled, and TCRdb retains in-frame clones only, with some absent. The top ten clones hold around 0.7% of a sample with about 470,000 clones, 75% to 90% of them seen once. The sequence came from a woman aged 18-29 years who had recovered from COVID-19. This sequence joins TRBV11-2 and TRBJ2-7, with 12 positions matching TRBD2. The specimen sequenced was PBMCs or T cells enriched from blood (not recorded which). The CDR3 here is CASSSIPGLAGRDEQYF. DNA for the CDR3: TGTGCCAGCAGCTCCATACCTGGACTAGCGGGGAGAGACGAGCAGTACTTC. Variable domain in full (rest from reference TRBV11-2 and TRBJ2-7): EAGVAQSPRYKIIEKRQSVAFWCNPISGHATLYWYQQILGQGPKLLIQFQNNGVVDDSQLPKDRFSAERLKGVDSTLKIQPAKLEDSAVYLCASSSIPGLAGRDEQYFGPGTRLTVT.